This TCR beta chain appears in the sequencing data of a study of control samples from healthy donors and cancer patients. TCRdb's copy holds only in-frame clones and misses some; the assay was immunoSEQ multiplex PCR. The sample includes more than 85,000 clones, 90% of them seen just once. About this clone: Within the sample, other DNA sequences also encode this same CDR3.

The CDR3 is 16 residues long. The germline gives CDR1 SGHRS, CDR2 YFSETQ. The ends were cut back, 0 bases at V and 0 bases at J, with 12 bases in the middle. The clonotype was recovered from a human donor in good health. The donor label of this sample is uncertain. The sequencing input was blood. V is TRBV5-1 and J is TRBJ1-1, with D possibly TRBD1 on 6 matching bases. The CDR3 nucleotides read TGCGCCAGCAGCTTGGGACGTGGGGGGCTGAACACTGAAGCTTTCTTT. Translated, it gives CASSLGRGGLNTEAFF.